Shown below are 11 T cell receptor beta chains from a single sample sequenced in a study of blood T cells in healthy people across ages. The second PCR ran about 6 to 11 cycles with a sample-barcoded 5' primer and J-beta primers. Each CDR3 protein gets one entry after TCRdb re-called the 5' RACE reads with MiXCR. The sample has fewer than 2,000,000 distinct CDR3 sequences, approximately 32% seen once. Input material: blood. The receptors derive from a woman between 25 and 40 years old in good health.

The chain employs TRBV24-1 and TRBJ2-3; possibly TRBD1 for D (6 bases). V was clipped by 4 bases and J by 4 bases, with 8 bases between them. The CDR3 contains 13 residues. Germline V gene data show CDR1 as KGHDR and CDR2 as SFDVKD. CDR3 loop: CATSEDSPDTQYF. The CDR3 nucleotides are TGTGCCACCAGTGAGGACAGCCCAGATACGCAGTATTTT.

J is TRBJ2-5 and V is TRBV3-1; D could derive from TRBD1 or TRBD2 (7 bases each). V was clipped by 1 base and J by 11 bases, with 26 bases between them. The germline V gene has CDR1 LGHDT and CDR2 YNNKEL (reference sequence). The CDR3 is 17 residues long. The CDR3 sequence is CASSQVWQGGTPKEQYF. DNA of the CDR3: TGTGCCAGCAGCCAAGTTTGGCAGGGGGGGACTCCAAAGGAGCAGTACTTC.

CDR3 sequence (DNA): TGTGCCAGCAGCTCCCCTCTGACTAGCGGGAGTAGAGAGACCCAGTACTTC. It is translated as CASSSPLTSGSRETQYF. V is TRBV7-2 and J is TRBJ2-5; 12 bases fit TRBD2. Trimming at V came to 4 bases and at J to 4 bases, leaving 10 bases not matched to a gene. The V gene's germline CDR1 is SGHTA and CDR2 FQGNSA. CDR3 size: 17 residues.

This clonotype was seen once. The genes are TRBV7-9 and TRBJ2-4, with 8 positions matching TRBD1. V shed 4 bases and J 2 bases; nucleotides not matched to a gene: 7. There are 16 residues in the CDR3. Germline CDR1 is SEHNR and CDR2 is FQNEAQ (reference sequence). The CDR3: CASSSSRTGPKNIQYF. The CDR3 nucleotides read TGTGCCAGCAGCTCCTCCAGGACAGGGCCCAAAAACATTCAGTACTTC.

The chain has TRBV5-1 and TRBJ2-1, with D possibly matching TRBD1 (6 bases). The CDR3 is 13 amino acids. Germline CDR1 and CDR2: SGHRS and YFSETQ. V lost 5 bases, J lost 4 bases, and 10 bases lay in between. The CDR3 is CASRTGLYNEQFF. DNA for the CDR3: TGCGCCAGCAGGACAGGACTGTACAATGAGCAGTTCTTC.

The table lists this clonotype with a few counts. V gene TRBV20-1 combines with J gene TRBJ2-1; the D gene is possibly TRBD1 (5 bases). CDR1 is DFQATT, CDR2 SNEGSKA, per germline (reference sequence). The CDR3 totals 14 residues. V dropped 5 bases and J dropped 0 bases, with 11 bases sitting between them. As DNA, the CDR3 is TGCAGTGCTCTTGGACAACTCTCCTACAATGAGCAGTTCTTC. The encoded protein is CSALGQLSYNEQFF.

The chain joins TRBV12-3 or TRBV12-4 to TRBJ2-7, with D uncertain. Between the trimmed V and J ends, which lost 1 base and 0 bases, there was a span of 13 bases. The length of the CDR3 is 16 residues. Here the CDR3 DNA reads TGTGCCAGCAGTTTAGGCAGGAGAAGAGGCTCCTACGAGCAGTACTTC. This translates into CASSLGRRRGSYEQYF.

Concerning this clonotype itself: At one of its ends the junction is not consistent with the germline gene, which may arise from a read error. The genes are TRBV15 and TRBJ2-1; D remains unclear. The germline gives CDR1 LNHNV, CDR2 YYDKDF (reference sequence). This CDR3 comprises 15 residues. In DNA form, the CDR3 reads TGTGCCGCCAGCAGAGAGGTTTTGGTCTCAAATGAGCGGTTCTTC. Encoded protein: CAASREVLVSNERFF. Complete variable domain (other parts from reference TRBV15 and TRBJ2-1): DAMVIQNPRYQVTQFGKPVTLSCSQTLNHNVMYWYQQKSSQAPKLLFHYYDKDFNNEADTPDNFQSRRPNTSFCFLDIRSPGLGDTAMYLCAASREVLVSNERFFGPGTRLTVL.

The V call is TRBV29-1, the J call TRBJ2-1, with 7 bases that match TRBD1. The V and J ends lost 1 base and 3 bases, in that order; junction bases with no gene match: 6. Germline V gene data show CDR1 as SQVTM and CDR2 as ANQGSEA. This CDR3 has 15 residues. The CDR3 DNA sequence: TGCAGCGTTGAAGGCCGGGACAGAAGCTACAATGAGCAGTTCTTC. Its protein product is CSVEGRDRSYNEQFF.

The chain is built from TRBV12-3 or TRBV12-4 and TRBJ2-3; a weak D match, TRBD2 (5 bases). The V and J ends lost 7 bases and 0 bases respectively, with 14 bases between them. This CDR3 is 15 amino acids long. CDR3 sequence: CASKMGWESTDTQYF. CDR3 bases: TGTGCCAGCAAAATGGGGTGGGAGAGCACAGATACGCAGTATTTT.

This clonotype was seen at least ten times. The rearrangement joins TRBV6-1 to TRBJ2-1; 15 bases map to TRBD2. The CDR3 totals 18 residues. The V gene end was trimmed by 4 bases and the J gene end by 0 bases; junction bases not matched to a gene: 4. The germline CDR1 and CDR2 sequences are MNHNS and SASEGT. CDR3 DNA sequence: TGTGCCAGCAGTGCTGGGACTAGCGGGAGGAGCTCCTACAATGAGCAGTTCTTC. Translation gives CASSAGTSGRSSYNEQFF.